These T cell receptor beta chains were read from a single sample in a study of shared clonotypes between healthy human individuals. Using immunoSEQ multiplex PCR, the repertoire was profiled, and TCRdb retains in-frame clones only, with some absent. The sample contains about 2.1 million clones, 80% to 95% of which appear only once. The sample consisted of naive CD8+ T cells from PBMCs. Receptor source: a man aged 18-30 years in good health. Some clones in this sample may be carry-over from other donors' samples. Both conserved end residues are part of each CDR3. D genes are given only for firm matches.

D,V,J,DNA,CDR3
TRBD1,TRBV15,TRBJ1-1,TGTGCCACCAGCCCCCGTCAGGGGGAAAAGAACACTGAAGCTTTCTTT,CATSPRQGEKNTEAFF
NA,TRBV6-1,TRBJ1-1,TGTGCCAGCAGTGAAGAAGGGCTCTGGGTTATGAACACTGAAGCTTTCTTT,CASSEEGLWVMNTEAFF
TRBD2,TRBV19,TRBJ2-2,TGTGCCAGTCGGACTAGCGGGAGTCCCGGGGAGCTGTTTTTT,CASRTSGSPGELFF
TRBD1,TRBV7-9,TRBJ2-5,TGTGCCAGCAGCTTCCCAGAGGGGGCCCAAGAGACCCAGTACTTC,CASSFPEGAQETQYF
NA,TRBV6-5,TRBJ2-7,TGTGCCAGCAGTTACTCTCTCGTATCTGAGCAGTACTTC,CASSYSLVSEQYF
TRBD2,TRBV27,TRBJ2-7,TGTGCCAGTAGCCTAGGGACTAGCTACTACGAGCAGTACTTC,CASSLGTSYYEQYF
NA,TRBV6-6,TRBJ2-7,TGTGCCAGCAGAAAACACGCGCTGGCCTACGAGCAGTACTTC,CASRKHALAYEQYF
TRBD2,TRBV15,TRBJ2-7,TGTGCCACCAGCAGGGATCTTGGGACTAGCGGAGCCTACGAGCAGTACTTC,CATSRDLGTSGAYEQYF
NA,TRBV19,TRBJ2-7,TGTGCCAGTAGCCTCAAACCGCTCTACGAGCAGTACTTC,CASSLKPLYEQYF
NA,TRBV11-2,TRBJ2-5,TGTGCCAGCAGCTTAGTCAGCCAAGAGACCCAGTACTTC,CASSLVSQETQYF
TRBD2,TRBV5-1,TRBJ2-7,TGCGCCAGCAGCGCCCCGACTAGCGGGAATCTGAACGAGCAGTACTTC,CASSAPTSGNLNEQYF
TRBD1,TRBV11-2,TRBJ1-2,TGTGCCAGCAGCCCGTTAACAGGGGGCAACTATGGCTACACCTTC,CASSPLTGGNYGYTF
NA,TRBV7-3,TRBJ2-1,TGTGCCAGCAGCCCTGAAGCGGGCCGCACCAATGAGCAGTTCTTC,CASSPEAGRTNEQFF